The present entry profiles one T cell receptor (beta chain) with its context. Antigen: not known. The repertoire was sequenced with immunoSEQ multiplex PCR; TCRdb's copy has only in-frame clones and lacks some. The profile shows 95,000 to 100,000 clones, around 85% of them singletons. This entry belongs to a study of T cell responses to AZD1222 COVID-19 vaccine. Regarding the study as a whole: Researchers report vaccine-associated CD4 TCRs spanning spike, with dominance at 160-218 and 743-854. Baseline antibody screening turned up just six seropositive AZD1222 recipients. There were repertoire samples only from the period after the peak T cell response.

V was clipped by 7 bases and J by 3 bases, with 9 bases between them. Germline assignment: CDR1 MNHNY and CDR2 SVGAGI (reference sequence). This CDR3 is built from 12 residues. The sequencing used peripheral blood, collected 28 days after the second AZD1222 dose. The TCR sequence derives from an adult who received the AZD1222 COVID-19 vaccine. The chain links TRBV6-6 to TRBJ2-5; possibly TRBD1 or TRBD2 for D (5 bases each). The CDR3 DNA sequence: TGTGCCAGCAACCTGGGGGAAGAGACCCAGTACTTC. It yields the protein CASNLGEETQYF.